This section outlines one TCR beta chain sequence together with its context. As processed by the authors: Using reference gene primer amplification, nucleated cell counts were estimated. Sequencing was performed with immunoSEQ multiplex PCR; in TCRdb, only in-frame clones are kept and a portion is missing. The DNA was the basis for D and trimming; V, J and clone size are from that table. The sample holds some 60,000 clones, about 85% seen once. The data were obtained in a study of blood T cell repertoires in COVID-19. At the level of the study: Sources were T cells, B-cell-depleted T cells, or PBMCs; the material itself was cDNA or gDNA.

The receptor was derived from a woman of 80 years or more with acute or convalescent COVID-19. Sequencing was done on a sample of peripheral blood.

CDR3 in DNA: TGTGCCAGCAGCCAAGCGGCGGGAGTAGAAACAGATACGCAGTATTTT. This sequence encodes CASSQAAGVETDTQYF. The chain carries TRBV4-2 and TRBJ2-3, with TRBD2 identical over 7 bases. The CDR3 extends over 16 amino acids. V shed 1 base and J 3 bases; nucleotides not matched to a gene: 7. The germline V gene has CDR1 LGHNA and CDR2 YNFKEQ.